This T cell receptor gamma chain derives from a study of intestinal T cells in coeliac disease (TCRdb year 2020). With respect to the entire study: In the TRG cohort, coeliac patients were much younger than controls, with a mean age of 16.0 years compared with 45 to 55 years. The TCR-delta (TRD) cohort comprised duodenal biopsies from 11 coeliac disease patients and 11 non-coeliac controls. Duodenal biopsies from around 35 coeliac disease patients and 21 non-coeliac controls were included in a second, larger TCR-gamma (TRG) cohort. Here is what the overall study found, with its caveats: FFPE-derived DNA was found to be relatively degraded, and loss of a proportion of TCR sequences in each sample was likely caused by this degradation. Clustering based on TRG put 51 of 54 biopsies (around 94%) in the right class, and the reported leave-one-out accuracy was roughly 87%. All 20 or so biopsies in training were correctly classified by TRD kmer-based clustering, and a leave-one-out accuracy of approximately 89% was reported. Coeliac and control groups differed significantly in age, although an age-split analysis did not yield significant classification. Repeated CDR3 amino acid sequences could not be distinguished from PCR duplicates.

Preparation of the library involved multiplex PCR. The sequencing machine was an Ion Torrent PGM. TRG repertoires were amplified from about 200 ng of biopsy DNA with the LymphoTrack kit, in which Illumina adapters are carried by the primers. TRG amplicons were cleaned up with AMPure XP beads, measured on a 2100 Bioanalyzer, and combined in equimolar amounts. TRG libraries were sequenced on an Ion PGM instrument. From the authors' description of their analysis: Reads in which more than 10% of nucleotides fell below the per-patient third-quartile quality score were removed with FastX. IMGT/HighV-QUEST was used to align reads in order to assign V, D and J genes, locate CDR3 regions and judge functionality. Sequences were converted to amino acids, and every sequence predicted to be non-functional was removed. CDR3s were split into kmers, with and without positional annotation; kmer frequencies underwent PCA, and samples were clustered using all 1023 combinations of PCs 1-10. Leave-one-out cross-validation was used to validate the classification, with parameters re-optimised on the remaining samples in each round. Shannon diversity was calculated with the vegan R package from repeated random subsamples, each the size of the lowest read count. TCRdb recomputed clones from the public reads with CATT; identical DNA rows were then combined. In this record, the V and J calls reflect TCRdb's handling and not the investigators' own analysis. The table for this sample lists just under 900 gamma-chain clones; more than 45% of them were counted only once. The ten top clones hold 11% of the sample.

Genomic DNA was extracted with the QIAamp DNA FFPE tissue kit from ten 5-um FFPE scrolls per case. Classification of coeliac disease based on the TCR repertoire was tested using fully anonymised formalin-fixed paraffin-embedded duodenal biopsies that were surplus to diagnostic needs. As concerns this clone: The clone's antigen remains unknown. No quality values exist for individual bases; no much larger clone is one base distant.

This receptor was taken from a human donor with celiac disease. The sample taken for sequencing was a duodenal biopsy.

The sequence in DNA is TGTGCACCTGGGATATGGAACCATTATAAGAAACTCTTT. Translated, this is CAPGIWNHYKKLF. Recombination linked TRGV8 to TRGJ1 or TRGJ2. The CDR3 measures 13 amino acids from cysteine to phenylalanine. The read is trimmed to its CDR3 DNA, 39 bases read in frame from base 1. CDR1 and CDR2 (VENAVY, YDSYNSRV) derive from the germline V gene.